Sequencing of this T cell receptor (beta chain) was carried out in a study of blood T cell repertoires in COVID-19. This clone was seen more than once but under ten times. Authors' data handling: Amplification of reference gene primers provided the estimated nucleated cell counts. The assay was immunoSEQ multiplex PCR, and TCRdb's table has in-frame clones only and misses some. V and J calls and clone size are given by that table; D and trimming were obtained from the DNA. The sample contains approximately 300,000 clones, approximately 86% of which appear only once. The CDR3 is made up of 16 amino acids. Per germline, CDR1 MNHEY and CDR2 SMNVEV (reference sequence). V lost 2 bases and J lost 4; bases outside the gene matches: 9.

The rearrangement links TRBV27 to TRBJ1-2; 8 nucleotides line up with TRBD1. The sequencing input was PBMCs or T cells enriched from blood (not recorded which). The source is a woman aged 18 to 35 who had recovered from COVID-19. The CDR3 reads CASSLIPGQDFYGYTF. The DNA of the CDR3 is TGTGCCAGCAGTTTAATACCGGGACAGGATTTCTATGGCTACACCTTC.